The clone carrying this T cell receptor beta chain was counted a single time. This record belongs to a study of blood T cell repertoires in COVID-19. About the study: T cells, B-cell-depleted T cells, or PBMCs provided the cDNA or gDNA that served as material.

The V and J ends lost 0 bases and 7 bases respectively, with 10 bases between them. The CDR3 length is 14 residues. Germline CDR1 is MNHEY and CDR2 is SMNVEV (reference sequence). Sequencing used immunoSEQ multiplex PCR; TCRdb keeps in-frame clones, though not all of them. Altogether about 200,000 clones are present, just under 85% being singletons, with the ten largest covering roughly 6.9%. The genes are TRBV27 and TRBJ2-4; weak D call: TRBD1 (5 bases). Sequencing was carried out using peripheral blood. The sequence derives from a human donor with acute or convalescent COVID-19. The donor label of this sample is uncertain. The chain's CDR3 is CASSLSGVGNIQYF. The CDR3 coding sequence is TGTGCCAGCAGTTTATCAGGGGTCGGGAACATTCAGTACTTC.